The TCR beta chain described here comes from a study of human T cells and chemical hapten exposure. Study background: An area of 2 cm by 2 to 2.5 cm on upper inner arm skin received 2% DPC for sensitization.

Using its own MiXCR run on the RACE reads, TCRdb lists one record per CDR3 protein. The sample includes some 70,000 distinct CDR3 sequences, 9.5% to 13% of them seen just once. Germline CDR1 SGHAT, CDR2 FQNNGV. The CDR3 length is 15 residues. The time point: pre-sensitization, week 0. Noted treatment: therapeutic diphenylcyclopropenone sensitization with weekly scalp DPC. This clonotype has more than one count but fewer than ten. At one boundary the junction diverges from the germline segment, which might be a read error. The source material was whole blood, sampled in connection with sensitization to the hapten diphenylcyclopropenone (DPC). V is TRBV11-2 and J is TRBJ2-3; 7 bases line up with TRBD1. This receptor was identified in a woman in her fifties or sixties with alopecia areata. Some clones in this sample may be carry-over from other donors' samples. This chain's CDR3 is CASSLGDRFTDTQYF. CDR3 sequence (DNA): TGTGCCAGCAGTTTAGGGGACAGATTCACAGATACGCAGTATTTT.